This TCR beta chain was recorded in a study of cytomegalovirus exposure and HLA in healthy donors. Germline assignment: CDR1 MNHNS and CDR2 SASEGT. This CDR3 is built from 14 residues. Trimming left V 1 base short and J 0 bases short, with 4 bases between. PCR involved 60 Vbeta and 13 Jbeta primers. The method was immunoSEQ multiplex PCR; TCRdb's version includes in-frame clones alone and lacks a portion of them. The sample holds 150,000 to 200,000 clones, about 80% seen once. The chain uses TRBV6-1 and TRBJ1-5; the D is unclear. Sequenced: PBMCs. The TCR was taken from a woman between 50 and 59 years old in good health and CMV-seronegative. The CDR3 DNA follows: TGTGCCAGCAGTGAAGTCGGTAGCAATCAGCCCCAGCATTTT. Translation gives CASSEVGSNQPQHF.